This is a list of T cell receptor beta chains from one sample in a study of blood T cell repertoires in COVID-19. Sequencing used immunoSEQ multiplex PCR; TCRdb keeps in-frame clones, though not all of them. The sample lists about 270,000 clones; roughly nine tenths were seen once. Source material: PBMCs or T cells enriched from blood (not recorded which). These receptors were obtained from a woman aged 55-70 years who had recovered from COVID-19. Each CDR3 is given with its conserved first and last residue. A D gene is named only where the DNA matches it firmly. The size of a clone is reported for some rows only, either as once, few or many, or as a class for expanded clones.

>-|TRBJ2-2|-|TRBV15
CATSRDRAGELFF
TGTGCCACCAGCAGAGATCGGGCCGGGGAGCTGTTTTTT
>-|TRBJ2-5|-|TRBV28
CASHTRDQKTQYF
TGTGCCAGCCACACTAGAGACCAAAAGACCCAGTACTTC
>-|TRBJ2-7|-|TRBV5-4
CASSQDSPAGANYEQYF
TGTGCCAGCAGCCAGGACTCGCCGGCGGGGGCCAACTACGAGCAGTACTTC
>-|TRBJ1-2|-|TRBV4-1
CASSQLGVRMGYTF
TGCGCCAGCAGCCAACTGGGCGTCCGAATGGGCTACACCTTC
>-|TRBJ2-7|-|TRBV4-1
CASSPRSGSYEQYF
TGCGCCAGCAGCCCACGCAGCGGCTCCTACGAGCAGTACTTC
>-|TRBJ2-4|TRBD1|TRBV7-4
CASSSRDRGRFAAKNIQYF
TGTGCCAGCAGCTCCCGGGACAGGGGGCGTTTCGCAGCCAAAAACATTCAGTACTTC
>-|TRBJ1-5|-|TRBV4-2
CASSPPQTPSNQPQHF
TGTGCCAGCAGCCCTCCACAGACCCCTAGCAATCAGCCCCAGCATTTT
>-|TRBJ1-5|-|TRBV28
CASRPGFGSNQPQHF
TGTGCCAGCAGACCGGGGTTCGGGAGCAATCAGCCCCAGCATTTT
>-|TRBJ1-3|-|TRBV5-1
CASSLGQGNTIYF
TGCGCCAGCAGCTTGGGCCAGGGAAACACCATATATTTT
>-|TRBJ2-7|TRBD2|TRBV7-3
CASSVGGTSGTYEQYF
TGTGCCAGCAGCGTAGGAGGGACTAGCGGCACCTACGAGCAGTACTTC
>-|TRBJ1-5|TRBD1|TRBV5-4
CASSLWQGDQPQHF
TGTGCCAGCAGCTTGTGGCAGGGGGATCAGCCCCAGCATTTT
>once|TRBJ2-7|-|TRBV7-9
CASSLMRGEQYF
TGTGCCAGCAGCTTAATGAGGGGGGAGCAGTACTTC
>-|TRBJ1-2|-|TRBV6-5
CASSPTRVGYTF
TGTGCCAGCAGTCCTACGCGGGTAGGCTACACCTTC
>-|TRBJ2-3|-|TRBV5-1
CASSLGSTSTDTQYF
TGCGCCAGCAGCTTGGGCTCGACTTCCACAGATACGCAGTATTTT
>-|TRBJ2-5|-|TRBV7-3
CASSPRGGRVERELLKTQYF
TGTGCCAGCAGCCCCAGGGGAGGGAGGGTTGAACGGGAGCTGCTGAAGACCCAGTACTTC
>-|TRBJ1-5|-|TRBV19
CASCGGGSQPQHF
TGTGCCAGTTGCGGGGGTGGGAGTCAGCCCCAGCATTTT
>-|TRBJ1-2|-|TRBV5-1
CASSITGDYGYTF
TGCGCCAGCAGCATCACAGGCGACTATGGCTACACCTTC
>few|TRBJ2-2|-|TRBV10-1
CASSVAAGELFF
TGCGCCAGCAGCGTAGCGGCCGGGGAGCTGTTTTTT
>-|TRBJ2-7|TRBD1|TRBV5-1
CASSLHTGTGVSYEQYF
TGCGCCAGCAGCTTACATACCGGGACAGGGGTCTCCTACGAGCAGTACTTC
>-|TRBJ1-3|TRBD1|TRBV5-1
CASSALGQVRSGNTIYF
TGCGCCAGCAGCGCCCTAGGACAGGTTCGCTCTGGAAACACCATATATTTT
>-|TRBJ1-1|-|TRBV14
CASSGPPRRSMNTEAFF
TGTGCCAGCAGTGGCCCTCCAAGGAGATCCATGAACACTGAAGCTTTCTTT
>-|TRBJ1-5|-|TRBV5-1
CASSLFPGRGPQHF
TGCGCCAGCAGCTTGTTTCCGGGCCGGGGGCCCCAGCATTTT
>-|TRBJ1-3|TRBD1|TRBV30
CAWSPTGQVSGNTIYF
TGTGCCTGGAGCCCTACGGGACAGGTAAGTGGAAACACCATATATTTT
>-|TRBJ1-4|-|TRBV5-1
CASSPGVSEKLFF
TGCGCCAGCAGCCCAGGGGTTAGTGAAAAACTGTTTTTT
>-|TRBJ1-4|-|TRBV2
CASTLGGEKLFF
TGTGCCAGCACCCTAGGGGGAGAAAAACTGTTTTTT
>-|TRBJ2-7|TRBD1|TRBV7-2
CASSFYRGYEQYF
TGTGCCAGCAGCTTCTACAGGGGTTACGAGCAGTACTTC
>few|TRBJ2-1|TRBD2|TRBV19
CASSRGTAGGSYNEQFF
TGTGCCAGTAGTAGGGGGACAGCGGGAGGCTCCTACAATGAGCAGTTCTTC
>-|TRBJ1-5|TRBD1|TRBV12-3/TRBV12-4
CASSLGTGGPQHF
TGTGCCAGCAGTCTAGGGACAGGGGGACCCCAGCATTTT
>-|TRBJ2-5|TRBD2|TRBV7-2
CASSLTAGAGETQYF
TGTGCCAGCAGCTTAACGGCGGGAGCAGGAGAGACCCAGTACTTC
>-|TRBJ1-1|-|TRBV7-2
CASSLAGVNTEAFF
TGTGCCAGCAGCTTGGCGGGAGTGAACACTGAAGCTTTCTTT
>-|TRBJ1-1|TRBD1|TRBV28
CASSFRGLTEAFF
TGTGCCAGCAGTTTTAGGGGGCTCACTGAAGCTTTCTTT
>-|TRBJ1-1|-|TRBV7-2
CASTARRGGEAFF
TGTGCCAGCACAGCAAGGAGGGGAGGCGAAGCTTTCTTT
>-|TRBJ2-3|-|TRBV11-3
CASSRQITDTQYF
TGTGCCAGCAGCAGACAGATCACAGATACGCAGTATTTT
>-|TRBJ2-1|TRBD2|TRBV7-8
CASSFLAGGPDEQFF
TGTGCCAGCAGCTTTTTAGCGGGGGGGCCGGATGAGCAGTTCTTC
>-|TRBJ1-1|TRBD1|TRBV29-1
CSVPGQGMAEAFF
TGCAGCGTCCCGGGACAGGGGATGGCTGAAGCTTTCTTT
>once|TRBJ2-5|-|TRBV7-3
CASSLGGRETQYF
TGTGCCAGCAGCTTAGGGGGGAGAGAGACCCAGTACTTC
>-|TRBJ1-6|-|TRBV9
CASSVGSTQQESKGTLHF
TGTGCCAGCAGCGTAGGATCCACTCAACAGGAATCGAAGGGGACCCTCCACTTT
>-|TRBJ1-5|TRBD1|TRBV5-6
CASSLYRGGQPQHF
TGTGCCAGCAGCTTATACAGGGGCGGGCAGCCCCAGCATTTT
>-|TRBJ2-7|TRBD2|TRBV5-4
CASSTPSGGTYEQYF
TGTGCCAGCAGCACGCCTAGCGGGGGTACCTACGAGCAGTACTTC
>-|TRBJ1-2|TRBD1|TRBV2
CASSGTAYGYTF
TGTGCCAGCAGCGGGACAGCATATGGCTACACCTTC
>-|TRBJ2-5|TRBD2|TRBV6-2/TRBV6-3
CASSETSGVFASETQYF
TGTGCCAGCAGCGAAACTAGCGGGGTTTTCGCCTCAGAGACCCAGTACTTC
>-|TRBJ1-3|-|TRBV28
CASSFLFTGSGNTIYF
TGTGCCAGCAGTTTCCTATTCACGGGGTCTGGAAACACCATATATTTT
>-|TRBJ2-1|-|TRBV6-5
CASSRYRAGEQFF
TGTGCCAGCAGTCGGTACAGGGCCGGTGAGCAGTTCTTC
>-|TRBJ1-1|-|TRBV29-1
CGVQGSGTEAFF
TGCGGAGTACAGGGATCTGGCACTGAAGCTTTCTTT
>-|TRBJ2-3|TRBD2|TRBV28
CASSLGLDPDTQYF
TGTGCCAGCAGTTTGGGACTAGACCCAGATACGCAGTATTTT
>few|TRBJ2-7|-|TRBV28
CASSSPGGKVYEQYF
TGTGCCAGCAGTTCACCGGGCGGGAAGGTCTACGAGCAGTACTTC
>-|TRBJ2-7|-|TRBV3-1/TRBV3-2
CASSQTSLASYEQYF
TGTGCCAGCAGCCAGACAAGTCTAGCATCCTACGAGCAGTACTTC
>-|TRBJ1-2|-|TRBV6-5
CASHLDRTKGYTF
TGTGCCAGCCACCTAGACAGGACCAAAGGCTACACCTTC